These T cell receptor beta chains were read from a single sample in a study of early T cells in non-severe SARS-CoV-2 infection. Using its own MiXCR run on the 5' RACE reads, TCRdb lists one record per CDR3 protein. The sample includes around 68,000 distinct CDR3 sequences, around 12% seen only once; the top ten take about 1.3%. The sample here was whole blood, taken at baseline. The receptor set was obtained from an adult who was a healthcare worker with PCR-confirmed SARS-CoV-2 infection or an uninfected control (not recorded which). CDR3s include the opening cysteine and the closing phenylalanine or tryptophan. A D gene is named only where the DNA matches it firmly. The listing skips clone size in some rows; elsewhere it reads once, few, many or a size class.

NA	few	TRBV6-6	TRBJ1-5	TGTGCCAGCAGTTACTCGGGGGGCGCGGGCAATCAGCCCCAGCATTTT	CASSYSGGAGNQPQHF
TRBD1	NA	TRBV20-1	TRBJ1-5	TGCAGTGCTAGAGGTCCTCGAGGGACAGGGGTAAAGCCCCAGCATTTT	CSARGPRGTGVKPQHF
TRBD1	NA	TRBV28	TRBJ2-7	TGTGCCAGCAGCTCGACAGGGGGGATCGAGCAGTACTTC	CASSSTGGIEQYF
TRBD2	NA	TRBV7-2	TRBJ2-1	TGTGCCAGCAGCTTACTCCCAACTAGCGGGGGGACCTACAATGAGCAGTTCTTC	CASSLLPTSGGTYNEQFF
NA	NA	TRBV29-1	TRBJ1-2	TGCAGCGTTGAAGTGTCGGGCAGGAACTATGGCTACACCTTC	CSVEVSGRNYGYTF
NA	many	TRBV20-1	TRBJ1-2	TGCAGTGCTAGAACCCGTCCCGGTGGCTACACCTTC	CSARTRPGGYTF
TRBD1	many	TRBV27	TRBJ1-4	TGTGCCAGCAGTTGGTCAGGGGGGCAGGGAAAACTGTTTTTT	CASSWSGGQGKLFF
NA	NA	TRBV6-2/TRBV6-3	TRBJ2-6	TGTGCCAGCAGCCCGACTGGGGCCAACGTCCTGACTTTC	CASSPTGANVLTF
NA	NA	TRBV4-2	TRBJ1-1	TGTGCCAGCAGCCAAGATTTGGGGGTTGGAACTGAAGCTTTCTTT	CASSQDLGVGTEAFF
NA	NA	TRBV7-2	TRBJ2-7	TGTGCCAGCGGCAACTCCTACGAGCAGTACTTC	CASGNSYEQYF
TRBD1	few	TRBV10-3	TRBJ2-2	TGTGCCATCAGTGAGACAGGGGACCCCGGGGAGCTGTTTTTT	CAISETGDPGELFF
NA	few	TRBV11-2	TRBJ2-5	TGTGCCAGCAGCCCGGGAGACCGCCAAGAGACCCAGTACTTC	CASSPGDRQETQYF
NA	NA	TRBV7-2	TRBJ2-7	TGTGCCAGCAGTCTACCAGGGAGCAACCCCTACGAGCAGTACTTC	CASSLPGSNPYEQYF
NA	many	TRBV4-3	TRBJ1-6	TGCGCCAGCAGCCAAGCAGGAGGGGATTCACCCCTCCACTTT	CASSQAGGDSPLHF
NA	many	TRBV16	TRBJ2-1	TGTGCCAGCAGCCAATCTAGAGGGGGCAATGAGCAGTTCTTC	CASSQSRGGNEQFF
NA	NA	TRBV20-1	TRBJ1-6	TGCAGTGCTGCCCCGGTGAGGGATGGATCACCCCTCCACTTT	CSAAPVRDGSPLHF
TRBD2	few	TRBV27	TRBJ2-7	TGTGCCAGCAGTGAGACTAGCGCCTCCTACGAGCAGTACTTC	CASSETSASYEQYF
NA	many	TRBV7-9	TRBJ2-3	TGTGCCAGCAGCCCCCTCGTCCGGTTAGATACGCAGTATTTT	CASSPLVRLDTQYF
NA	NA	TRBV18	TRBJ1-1	TGTGCCAGCTCACTCGCCACAGGAAACACTGAAGCTTTCTTT	CASSLATGNTEAFF
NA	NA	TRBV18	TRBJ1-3	TGTGCCAGCTCACCCCAGAGCGACGGAAACACCATATATTTT	CASSPQSDGNTIYF
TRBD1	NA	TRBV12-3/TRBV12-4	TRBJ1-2	TGTGCCAGCACCCATTCAGGGGGGGAAGGCTACACCTTC	CASTHSGGEGYTF
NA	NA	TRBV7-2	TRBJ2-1	TGTGCCAGCAGCCCCCGGGAAGTTAACGGTGAGCAGTTCTTC	CASSPREVNGEQFF
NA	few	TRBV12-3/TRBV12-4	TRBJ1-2	TGTGCCAGCAGTTTAGGGGCTTCCAGGGGCTACACCTTC	CASSLGASRGYTF
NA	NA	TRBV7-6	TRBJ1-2	TGTGCCAGCAGCTTAGCCGGCCCGGTCACCTTC	CASSLAGPVTF
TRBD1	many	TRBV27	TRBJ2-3	TGTGCCAGCAGTTTATCGAGTCAATGGCAGGGGGTGTCAGATACGCAGTATTTT	CASSLSSQWQGVSDTQYF
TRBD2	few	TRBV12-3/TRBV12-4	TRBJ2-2	TGTGCCAGCAAATCCGGACTAGCGAGGACCGGGGAGCTGTTTTTT	CASKSGLARTGELFF
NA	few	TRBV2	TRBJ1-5	TGTGCCAGCAGTGAGCAGGGCGGTCGGCAGCCCCAGCATTTT	CASSEQGGRQPQHF
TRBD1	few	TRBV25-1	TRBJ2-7	TGTGCCAGCAGTGCACTGACAGGGGGAATCTACGAGCAGTACTTC	CASSALTGGIYEQYF
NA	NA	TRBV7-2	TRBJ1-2	TGTGCCAGCAGCTTAGCTATTAGCCGGGACACGAACTTCTATGGCTACACCTTC	CASSLAISRDTNFYGYTF
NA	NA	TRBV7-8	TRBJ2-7	TGTGCCAGCAGCAAGAACTACGAGCAGTACTTC	CASSKNYEQYF